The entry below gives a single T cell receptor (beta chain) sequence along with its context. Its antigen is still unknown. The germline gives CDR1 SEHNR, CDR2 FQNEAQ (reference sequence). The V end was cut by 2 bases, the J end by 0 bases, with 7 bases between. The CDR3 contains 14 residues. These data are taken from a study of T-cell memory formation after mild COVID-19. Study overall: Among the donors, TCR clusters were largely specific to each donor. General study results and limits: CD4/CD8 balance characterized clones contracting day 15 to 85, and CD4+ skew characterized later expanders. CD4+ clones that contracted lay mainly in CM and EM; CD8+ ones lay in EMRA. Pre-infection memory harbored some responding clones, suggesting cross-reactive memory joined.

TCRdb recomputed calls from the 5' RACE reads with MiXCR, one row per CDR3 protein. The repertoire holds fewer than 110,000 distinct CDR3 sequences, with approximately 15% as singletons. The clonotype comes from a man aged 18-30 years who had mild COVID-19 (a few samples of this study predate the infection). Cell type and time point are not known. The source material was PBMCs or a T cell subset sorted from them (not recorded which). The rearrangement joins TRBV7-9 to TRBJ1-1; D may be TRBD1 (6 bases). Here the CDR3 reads CASSLTGLNTEAFF. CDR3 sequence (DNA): TGTGCCAGCAGCTTAACAGGGTTGAACACTGAAGCTTTCTTT.